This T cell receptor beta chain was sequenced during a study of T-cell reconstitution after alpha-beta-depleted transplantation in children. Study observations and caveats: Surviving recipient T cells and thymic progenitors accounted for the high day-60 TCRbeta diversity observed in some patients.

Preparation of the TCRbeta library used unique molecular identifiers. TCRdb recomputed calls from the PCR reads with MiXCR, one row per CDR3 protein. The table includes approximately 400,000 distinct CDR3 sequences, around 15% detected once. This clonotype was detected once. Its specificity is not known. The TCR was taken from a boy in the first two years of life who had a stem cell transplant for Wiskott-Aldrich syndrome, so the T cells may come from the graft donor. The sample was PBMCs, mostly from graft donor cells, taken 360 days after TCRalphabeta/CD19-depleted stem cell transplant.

CDR3 bases: TGCAGTGCAAGTTTCCAAACAGGGGACTATGGCTACACCTTC. It encodes CSASFQTGDYGYTF. The chain carries TRBV20-1 and TRBJ1-2, with 7 nucleotides matching TRBD1. Unmatched junction bases numbered 10, after V lost 6 bases and J lost 3 bases. Per the germline V gene, CDR1 is DFQATT and CDR2 is SNEGSKA (reference sequence). This CDR3 is 14 amino acids long.